This entry describes one T cell receptor (beta chain). Germline values: CDR1 MNHEY, CDR2 SVGAGI. The V end lost 8 bases, the J end lost 6 bases, and 17 bases lay between the germline ends. The CDR3 totals 14 residues. This entry is derived from a study of blood T cell repertoires in COVID-19. Study as a whole: In each case, the material was cDNA or gDNA derived from T cells, B-cell-depleted T cells, or PBMCs.

In the authors' methods: Amplification of reference gene primers provided the estimated nucleated cell counts. Using immunoSEQ multiplex PCR, the repertoire was profiled, and TCRdb retains in-frame clones only, with some absent. The D gene and trimming were derived from the DNA, and the V and J assignments and clone size from that table. This sample has about 74,000 clones, with 75% to 85% found just once. The V gene is TRBV6-5, the J gene TRBJ2-1, with a weak D call TRBD2 (6 bases). Sequencing was done on a sample of peripheral blood. This receptor was taken from a man aged 50 to 59 with acute or convalescent COVID-19. As DNA, the CDR3 is TGTGCCAGCGCGGGGCGGGCGGGGATCAATGAGCAGTTCTTC. Protein: CASAGRAGINEQFF.